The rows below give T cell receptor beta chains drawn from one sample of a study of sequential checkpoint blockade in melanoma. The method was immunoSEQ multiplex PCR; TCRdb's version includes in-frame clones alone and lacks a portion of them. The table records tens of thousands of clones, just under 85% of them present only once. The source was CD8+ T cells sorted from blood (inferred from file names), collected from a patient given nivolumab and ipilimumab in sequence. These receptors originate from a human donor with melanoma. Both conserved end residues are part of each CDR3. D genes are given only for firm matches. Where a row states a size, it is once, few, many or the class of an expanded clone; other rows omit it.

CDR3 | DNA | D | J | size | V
CASSGGTQGSGANVLTF | TGTGCCAGCAGTGGGGGGACACAAGGCTCTGGGGCCAACGTCCTGACTTTC | - | TRBJ2-6 | - | TRBV2
CASSQDPEGEIDEQFF | TGCGCCAGCAGCCAAGATCCGGAGGGTGAAATAGATGAGCAGTTCTTC | - | TRBJ2-1 | - | TRBV4-1
CASSSKRGGWEQYF | TGTGCCAGCAGTTCTAAAAGGGGGGGTTGGGAGCAGTACTTC | - | TRBJ2-7 | - | TRBV28
CASSVGQGHEKLFF | TGTGCCAGCAGCGTAGGACAGGGTCATGAAAAACTGTTTTTT | TRBD1 | TRBJ1-4 | - | TRBV9
CASSSLERETYEQYF | TGTGCCAGCAGTTCTCTGGAACGGGAAACCTACGAGCAGTACTTC | - | TRBJ2-7 | - | TRBV27
CASSSVGYYEQYF | TGTGCCAGCAGTTCAGTGGGCTATTACGAGCAGTACTTC | - | TRBJ2-7 | - | TRBV27
CASSLSSYEQYF | TGCGCCAGCAGCTTGTCCAGCTACGAGCAGTACTTC | - | TRBJ2-7 | - | TRBV5-1
CASSSQGSNQPQHF | TGTGCCAGCAGTTCACAGGGTAGCAATCAGCCCCAGCATTTT | - | TRBJ1-5 | - | TRBV27
CASSSLQGFEYGYTF | TGTGCCAGCAGTTCGCTACAGGGGTTTGAGTATGGCTACACCTTC | TRBD1 | TRBJ1-2 | few | TRBV6-5
CATSDGLAGVWEQYF | TGTGCCACCAGCGACGGTCTAGCGGGAGTTTGGGAGCAGTACTTC | TRBD2 | TRBJ2-7 | - | TRBV15
CASSVASGGSNEQYF | TGTGCCAGCAGTGTGGCTAGCGGGGGGAGCAACGAGCAGTACTTC | TRBD2 | TRBJ2-7 | - | TRBV6-1
CASSLEGGQETQYF | TGTGCCAGCAGCTTAGAAGGAGGACAAGAGACCCAGTACTTC | - | TRBJ2-5 | - | TRBV7-9
CASTLGGQPQHF | TGTGCCAGTACCCTGGGGGGTCAGCCCCAGCATTTT | - | TRBJ1-5 | - | TRBV19
CASSVTTGLNTEAFF | TGTGCCAGTAGTGTCACGACAGGACTGAACACTGAAGCTTTCTTT | - | TRBJ1-1 | few | TRBV19
CASSLSAGAYEQYF | TGTGCCAGCAGTTTATCCGCGGGGGCCTACGAGCAGTACTTC | TRBD2 | TRBJ2-7 | - | TRBV27
CASGEVGGTGELFF | TGTGCCAGCGGTGAGGTAGGGGGCACCGGGGAGCTGTTTTTT | - | TRBJ2-2 | - | TRBV2
CASSNTAGGPYNEQFF | TGTGCCAGCAGTAACACAGCGGGAGGCCCCTACAATGAGCAGTTCTTC | TRBD2 | TRBJ2-1 | - | TRBV27
CASRLTSGDYNEQFF | TGTGCCAGCAGACTAACTAGCGGGGATTACAATGAGCAGTTCTTC | TRBD2 | TRBJ2-1 | - | TRBV7-9
CASIGRGYQETQYF | TGTGCCAGTATCGGCAGGGGATACCAAGAGACCCAGTACTTC | - | TRBJ2-5 | once | TRBV19
CASSPQDSYNEQFF | TGCGCCAGCAGCCCCCAGGACTCCTACAATGAGCAGTTCTTC | - | TRBJ2-1 | - | TRBV4-1
CASSLGPNTGELFF | TGTGCCAGCAGCTTAGGGCCGAACACCGGGGAGCTGTTTTTT | - | TRBJ2-2 | - | TRBV9
CAKGRGQDTQYF | TGTGCCAAAGGGCGGGGCCAAGATACGCAGTATTTT | - | TRBJ2-3 | - | TRBV2
CASSEGGGVTGELFF | TGTGCCAGCAGTGAGGGGGGGGGAGTCACCGGGGAGCTGTTTTTT | TRBD2 | TRBJ2-2 | - | TRBV6-1
CASAAYNSPLHF | TGTGCCAGCGCGGCCTATAATTCACCCCTCCACTTT | - | TRBJ1-6 | - | TRBV13
CSVEGGQGSYEQYF | TGCAGCGTTGAAGGGGGACAGGGGTCCTACGAGCAGTACTTC | TRBD1 | TRBJ2-7 | - | TRBV29-1
CASSWGDAAYEQYF | TGTGCCAGCAGCTGGGGGGACGCCGCCTACGAGCAGTACTTC | - | TRBJ2-7 | - | TRBV11-2
CASRLASGQTNEKLFF | TGTGCCAGCAGACTAGCGTCCGGACAGACTAATGAAAAACTGTTTTTT | - | TRBJ1-4 | - | TRBV28
CASSPGQGALNSPLHF | TGTGCCAGCAGCCCCGGACAGGGCGCGCTCAATTCACCCCTCCACTTT | TRBD1 | TRBJ1-6 | - | TRBV7-9
CASSVSGTTMDEQFF | TGTGCCAGCAGCGTCTCCGGGACTACTATGGATGAGCAGTTCTTC | TRBD2 | TRBJ2-1 | - | TRBV9
CASEQGARGYTF | TGTGCCAGCGAGCAGGGGGCTAGGGGCTACACCTTC | TRBD1 | TRBJ1-2 | - | TRBV7-9
CASSFPLAGSQEQYF | TGTGCCAGCAGTTTCCCCCTAGCGGGATCTCAAGAGCAGTACTTC | TRBD2 | TRBJ2-7 | - | TRBV28
CASSLAGGRTYEQYF | TGTGCCAGCAGCTTAGCTGGCGGGAGGACCTACGAGCAGTACTTC | TRBD2 | TRBJ2-7 | - | TRBV11-2
CASRPGTGSNEQYF | TGTGCCAGCAGGCCCGGGACAGGGAGTAACGAGCAGTACTTC | TRBD1 | TRBJ2-7 | - | TRBV27
CASSIAGVGNEQFF | TGTGCCAGTAGTATAGCGGGAGTAGGCAATGAGCAGTTCTTC | - | TRBJ2-1 | - | TRBV19
CATTNREGPLDEQFF | TGTGCCACCACAAACAGGGAGGGACCACTGGATGAGCAGTTCTTC | - | TRBJ2-1 | - | TRBV7-9
CSVDGTWADTQYF | TGCAGCGTTGATGGGACTTGGGCAGATACGCAGTATTTT | - | TRBJ2-3 | - | TRBV29-1
CASSSGVSSYEQYF | TGTGCCAGCAGTTCAGGGGTTTCCTCCTACGAGCAGTACTTC | - | TRBJ2-7 | - | TRBV27
CASSTLASEQYF | TGTGCCAGCAGCACCCTAGCTTCCGAGCAGTACTTC | - | TRBJ2-7 | - | TRBV5-5
CSVEFTGSGNTEAFF | TGCAGCGTCGAGTTCACAGGGTCGGGGAACACTGAAGCTTTCTTT | - | TRBJ1-1 | - | TRBV29-1
CASSFRQSMNTGELFF | TGCGCCAGCAGCTTTCGACAGTCTATGAACACCGGGGAGCTGTTTTTT | - | TRBJ2-2 | - | TRBV5-1
CASSGGYEGDTEAFF | TGTGCCAGCAGCGGGGGCTATGAGGGGGACACTGAAGCTTTCTTT | - | TRBJ1-1 | - | TRBV7-9
CASSVEPSGYEQYF | TGTGCCAGCAGCGTAGAACCCTCCGGGTACGAGCAGTACTTC | - | TRBJ2-7 | - | TRBV9
CASSSPTGYSNQPQHF | TGTGCCAGCAGTTCCCCGACAGGTTATAGCAATCAGCCCCAGCATTTT | - | TRBJ1-5 | - | TRBV28
CASKPAGTFGYNEQFF | TGTGCCAGCAAACCAGCCGGGACATTCGGCTACAATGAGCAGTTCTTC | - | TRBJ2-1 | - | TRBV28
CASAISSYEQYF | TGTGCCAGCGCAATCAGCTCCTACGAGCAGTACTTC | - | TRBJ2-7 | medium-sized | TRBV27
CASSPGTLGFAEQYF | TGTGCCAGTAGTCCAGGAACCCTTGGGTTCGCGGAGCAGTACTTC | - | TRBJ2-7 | - | TRBV19
CASSVGSSGIYNEQFF | TGTGCCAGCAGCGTAGGATCTAGCGGGATATACAATGAGCAGTTCTTC | TRBD2 | TRBJ2-1 | once | TRBV9
CASSPTGAITDTQYF | TGTGCCAGCAGTCCGACAGGGGCCATCACAGATACGCAGTATTTT | TRBD1 | TRBJ2-3 | - | TRBV6-1
CASKGTGGTEAFF | TGTGCCAGCAAAGGGACAGGTGGGACTGAAGCTTTCTTT | TRBD1 | TRBJ1-1 | - | TRBV6-6
CASSLAETSSSYEQYF | TGTGCCAGCAGCTTAGCGGAGACTTCGAGCTCCTACGAGCAGTACTTC | - | TRBJ2-7 | - | TRBV7-9
CASSLSQGSFNEQFF | TGTGCCAGCAGTTTATCCCAGGGGAGTTTCAATGAGCAGTTCTTC | - | TRBJ2-1 | - | TRBV27
CASSLATAGGRSGELFF | TGTGCCAGCAGCTTAGCTACAGCGGGGGGGCGGTCCGGGGAGCTGTTTTTT | TRBD2 | TRBJ2-2 | once | TRBV7-2
CASKASGRLGEQYF | TGTGCCAGCAAAGCTAGCGGGAGATTGGGCGAGCAGTACTTC | TRBD2 | TRBJ2-7 | - | TRBV27